Presented here are 28 T cell receptor beta chains from one specimen sequenced in a study of blood T cells in healthy people across ages. Using a J-beta primer mix together with a sample-barcoded 5' primer, a second PCR was run for roughly 7 to 12 cycles. TCRdb ran MiXCR on the 5' RACE reads and lists one entry per CDR3 protein. The sample has 1.8 million or so distinct CDR3 sequences, about two fifths seen once; the top ten hold 23%. The sample comprised blood. These receptors were obtained from a human donor in good health.

The J gene is TRBJ2-1, the V gene TRBV6-5; 9 positions agree with TRBD1. Germline CDR1 is MNHEY and CDR2 is SVGAGI. The CDR3 is 15 residues long. The V segment lost 2 bases and the J segment 3 bases; nucleotides outside the gene matches: 2. CDR3 in amino acids: CASSYGQGIYNEQFF. DNA for the CDR3: TGTGCCAGCAGTTACGGACAGGGGATCTACAATGAGCAGTTCTTC.

At least ten counts were recorded for this clonotype. V and J are TRBV20-1 and TRBJ2-1; D gene unclear. The V end lost 2 bases, the J end lost 5 bases, and 7 bases lay between the germline ends. CDR1 and CDR2 (germline): DFQATT, SNEGSKA (reference sequence). The CDR3 has 12 residues. The CDR3 region has the DNA TGCAGTGCTAGATTAAGGAACAATGAGCAGTTCTTC. This sequence encodes CSARLRNNEQFF.

Only a few counts were recorded for this clonotype. The genes are TRBV15 and TRBJ2-6; no definite D call. CDR1 and CDR2 (germline): LNHNV, YYDKDF (reference sequence). V lost 0 bases to trimming and J lost 0 bases, with 9 bases between them. The CDR3 extends over 17 amino acids. The CDR3 loop reads CATSRESQYSGANVLTF. DNA of the CDR3: TGTGCCACCAGCAGAGAGTCCCAATACTCTGGGGCCAACGTCCTGACTTTC.

The chain combines TRBV6-2 or TRBV6-3 with TRBJ2-1; D perhaps matches TRBD2 (6 bases). The CDR3 is 13 residues long. Trimming pared 9 bases from V and 3 bases from J, leaving 12 bases between. The V gene's germline CDR1 is MNHEY and CDR2 SVGEGT. This CDR3 is CASNAGFYNEQFF. The CDR3 DNA sequence: TGTGCCAGTAACGCGGGATTCTACAATGAGCAGTTCTTC.

This clonotype was recorded a few times. V gene TRBV29-1 combines with J gene TRBJ2-3, with D tentatively TRBD1 or TRBD2 (5 bases each). Germline CDR1 is SQVTM and CDR2 is ANQGSEA. The CDR3 is made up of 14 amino acids. The ends were cut back, 3 bases at V and 3 bases at J, with 13 bases in the middle. Written as DNA, the CDR3 is TGCAGCGTTGATGGGGGTACCGTAACAGATACGCAGTATTTT. It yields the protein CSVDGGTVTDTQYF.

This clonotype was detected only a few times. The chain recombines TRBV28 with TRBJ1-4, with 7 bases fitting TRBD1. V lost 8 bases to trimming and J lost 8 bases; unmatched junction nucleotides: 11. Germline CDR1 reads MDHEN; CDR2 reads SYDVKM. The CDR3 spans 14 residues. The CDR3 region has the DNA TGTGCCAGCCTACAAGACAGGGTGAACGAAAAACTGTTTTTT. It is translated as CASLQDRVNEKLFF.

The chain has TRBV29-1 and TRBJ1-1; weak D call: TRBD1 (5 bases). This CDR3 is 12 amino acids long. From germline, CDR1 is SQVTM and CDR2 ANQGSEA. Trimming stripped 4 bases from V and 3 bases from J, with 9 bases between. The CDR3 nucleotides are TGCAGCGTTGTTGCAGGGTACACTGAAGCTTTCTTT. Translated, it gives CSVVAGYTEAFF.

The chain employs TRBV11-2 and TRBJ2-3; D is uncertain. CDR1 and CDR2 from the germline V gene are SGHAT and FQNNGV. The ends were cut back, 5 bases at V and 4 bases at J, with 13 bases in the middle. CDR3 length: 14 residues. The CDR3 nucleotides are TGTGCCAGCAGCACCTTTTTTCAGGCAGATACGCAGTATTTT. It is translated as CASSTFFQADTQYF.

This clonotype was detected a few times. The rearrangement joins TRBV12-3 or TRBV12-4 to TRBJ1-4, with D hard to call. The V end lost 3 bases, the J end lost 2 bases, and 7 bases lay between the germline ends. CDR3 length equals 14 residues. The CDR3: CASSFLATNEKLFF. CDR3 in DNA: TGTGCCAGCAGTTTCCTAGCGACTAATGAAAAACTGTTTTTT.

CDR3 bases: TGTGCCACCAGCAGAGATCTGGGCAGCCATGGCTACACCTTC. Its translation: CATSRDLGSHGYTF. The V call is TRBV15, the J call TRBJ1-2; no firm D call. Trimming removed 0 bases from V and 6 bases from J, with 11 bases in between. Germline-derived CDR1 and CDR2 are LNHNV and YYDKDF (reference sequence). The CDR3 is made up of 14 amino acids.

This clonotype was recorded a few times. V gene TRBV5-1 combines with J gene TRBJ2-1; TRBD2 agrees at 8 bases. The length of the CDR3 is 14 residues. After removal of 0 bases from V and 9 bases from J, the junction contained 5 bases not matched to a gene. Germline values: CDR1 SGHRS, CDR2 YFSETQ. The DNA for the CDR3 is TGCGCCAGCAGCTTGGTCGGGGGGGCCATTGAGCAGTTCTTC. Amino acid sequence: CASSLVGGAIEQFF.

The chain uses TRBV28 and TRBJ1-2; 7 bases align to TRBD1. From germline, CDR1 is MDHEN and CDR2 SYDVKM. This CDR3 comprises 14 residues. V was pared by 6 bases and J by 5 bases, with 9 bases of the junction left unmatched. The CDR3: CASSQQGTPYGYTF. As DNA, the CDR3 is TGTGCCAGCAGCCAACAGGGGACTCCGTATGGCTACACCTTC.

J is TRBJ2-1 and V is TRBV7-9; the D gene is possibly TRBD1 (6 bases). CDR1 SEHNR and CDR2 FQNEAQ come from the germline V gene (reference sequence). The CDR3 is 14 residues long. Trimming removed 6 bases at V and 8 bases at J, with 17 bases between. The CDR3 region is CASRLHQGIDEQFF. The CDR3 DNA reads TGTGCCAGCAGACTCCATCAGGGGATAGATGAGCAGTTCTTC.

The V call is TRBV9, the J call TRBJ2-5; 12 bases map to TRBD2. This CDR3 region has 16 residues. Germline-derived CDR1 and CDR2 are SGDLS and YYNGEE. The trim removed 1 base at V and 4 bases at J, leaving 5 bases unmatched. The DNA of the CDR3 is TGTGCCAGCAGCGTACGGTCTAGCGGGGGGGCAGAGACCCAGTACTTC. Translation gives CASSVRSSGGAETQYF.

The CDR3 here is CSATDTWSQETQYF. The CDR3 DNA reads as TGCAGTGCTACGGACACTTGGTCCCAAGAGACCCAGTACTTC. The chain has TRBV20-1 and TRBJ2-5, with TRBD1 as a possible D gene (5 bases). This CDR3 comprises 14 residues. V lost 4 bases and J 1 base, leaving 13 bases between the germline ends. The germline V gene has CDR1 DFQATT and CDR2 SNEGSKA (reference sequence).

In this sample, this clonotype turned up once. The chain employs TRBV29-1 and TRBJ1-2, with D unresolved. From germline, CDR1 is SQVTM and CDR2 ANQGSEA. The V end was cut by 3 bases, the J end by 8 bases, with 22 bases between. CDR3 length: 15 amino acids. The CDR3 sequence is CSVDRASPPLGGYTF. The CDR3 DNA follows: TGCAGCGTTGATCGCGCGAGTCCTCCCTTGGGGGGCTACACCTTC.

This clonotype was counted a few times. The chain employs TRBV20-1 and TRBJ2-5, with D uncertain. V lost 0 bases and J lost 4, with 18 bases in between. Germline V CDR1 and CDR2: DFQATT, SNEGSKA (reference sequence). The CDR3 runs to 16 residues. The CDR3 spells CSARDITLPSLETQYF. DNA of the CDR3: TGCAGTGCTAGAGATATTACACTCCCTTCCCTAGAGACCCAGTACTTC.

The V call is TRBV7-9, the J call TRBJ2-7; unclear D gene. CDR3 length equals 14 residues. Germline values: CDR1 SEHNR, CDR2 FQNEAQ (reference sequence). V was shortened by 5 bases and J by 3 bases, with 14 bases between the two germline ends. The CDR3 nucleotides read TGTGCCAGCAGCCCCCCGGAGCAGTTCTACGAGCAGTACTTC. This gives the protein CASSPPEQFYEQYF. The entire variable domain, with the rest obtained from reference TRBV7-9 and TRBJ2-7, is as follows: DTGVSQNPRHKITKRGQNVTFRCDPISEHNRLYWYRQTLGQGPEFLTYFQNEAQLEKSRLLSDRFSAERPKGSFSTLEIQRTEQGDSAMYLCASSPPEQFYEQYFGPGTRLTVT.

Concerning this clonotype itself: The junction does not match germline at one end; this may be a read error. The chain recombines TRBV11-2 with TRBJ2-1; 10 nucleotides match TRBD2. This CDR3 is built from 18 residues. Germline CDR1 SGHAT, CDR2 FQNNGV. The CDR3: CASNLEGSGGPTIYEQFF. The CDR3 nucleotides read TGTGCCAGCAACTTAGAGGGTAGCGGGGGGCCCACAATCTACGAGCAGTTCTTC.

This clonotype was detected a few times. V is TRBV7-9 and J is TRBJ2-5; D gene ambiguous. The J call is uncertain, as TRBJ2-7 better fits the DNA end. Germline CDR1 SEHNR, CDR2 FQNEAQ (reference sequence). The CDR3 is made up of 12 amino acids. The CDR3 region has the DNA TGTGCCAGCAGCAACGTTGGGGACGAGCAGTACTTC. Amino acid sequence: CASSNVGDEQYF.

With regard to this clonotype: The junction does not match germline at one end; this may be a read error. V and J are TRBV7-9 and TRBJ2-6, with D possibly TRBD1 on 7 matching bases. The CDR3 consists of 14 residues. Germline V CDR1 and CDR2: SEHNR, FQNEAQ (reference sequence). CDR3 sequence: CASSLTGEANALTF. CDR3 DNA: TGTGCCAGCAGCTTAACAGGGGAGGCCAACGCCCTGACTTTC.

On this clonotype: One base away lies a much larger clone, so this may be a sequencing read error. The chain has TRBV4-1 and TRBJ1-2, with 8 bases matching TRBD1. The CDR3 is 14 amino acids. Germline lookup yields CDR1 MGHRA and CDR2 YSYEKL. Trimming took 0 bases from V and 5 from J; bases not matched to a gene: 2. DNA of the CDR3: TGCGCCAGCAGCCAAGAGGACAGGGAGTATGGCTACACCTTC. It yields the protein CASSQEDREYGYTF.

The V call is TRBV12-3 or TRBV12-4, the J call TRBJ2-7; 10 bases align to TRBD1. The CDR3 extends over 16 amino acids. The V and J ends lost 5 bases and 5 bases, in that order; junction bases with no gene match: 12. The CDR3 DNA reads as TGTGCCAGCAGTCGAGCCCCGGGACAGGGGAACCACGAGCAGTACTTC. As protein: CASSRAPGQGNHEQYF.

This clonotype was counted a few times. This chain uses TRBV4-1 with TRBJ1-2; the D gene is possibly TRBD1 (5 bases). The length of the CDR3 is 17 residues. The germline V gene has CDR1 MGHRA and CDR2 YSYEKL. V lost 0 bases and J 4 bases, leaving 18 bases between the germline ends. CDR3 region: CASSQESGAGAIYGYTF. In DNA form, the CDR3 reads TGCGCCAGCAGCCAAGAATCTGGGGCAGGCGCCATCTATGGCTACACCTTC.

This clonotype has more than one count but fewer than ten. V and J are TRBV4-2 and TRBJ1-4; a possible D gene is TRBD1 (6 bases). Deletions cut 3 bases from V and 8 bases from J, with 13 bases between. The germline V gene has CDR1 LGHNA and CDR2 YNFKEQ. This CDR3 region has 14 residues. The CDR3, as DNA: TGTGCCAGCAGCCACGGCCTTACAGGGGAAAAACTGTTTTTT. Its translation: CASSHGLTGEKLFF.

V is TRBV18 and J is TRBJ2-5; a weak D match, TRBD2 (6 bases). Germline CDR1 and CDR2: KGHSH and LQKENI. This CDR3 spans 15 amino acids. Trimming removed 3 bases from V and 3 bases from J, with 14 bases in between. CDR3 DNA: TGTGCCAGCTCACCGCTTTCAACGGGGGAAGAGACCCAGTACTTC. Protein: CASSPLSTGEETQYF.

The V gene is TRBV18, the J gene TRBJ1-4; no clear D gene. This CDR3 is built from 12 residues. Germline-derived CDR1 and CDR2 are KGHSH and LQKENI. Between the trimmed V and J ends, which lost 3 bases and 6 bases, there was a span of 5 bases. DNA for the CDR3: TGTGCCAGCTCACCTAATGATGAAAAACTGTTTTTT. It translates to CASSPNDEKLFF. The complete variable domain, with remaining parts taken from reference TRBV18 and TRBJ1-4, reads NAGVMQNPRHLVRRRGQEARLRCSPMKGHSHVYWYRQLPEEGLKFMVYLQKENIIDESGMPKERFSAEFPKEGPSILRIQQVVRGDSAAYFCASSPNDEKLFFGSGTQLSVL.

This clonotype was counted between two and nine times. The chain employs TRBV12-3 or TRBV12-4 and TRBJ2-5; D unresolved. V lost 2 bases and J 5 bases, leaving 9 bases between the germline ends. The CDR3 loop spans 13 amino acids. This CDR3 reads CASSLSGSETQYF. In DNA form, the CDR3 reads TGTGCCAGCAGTTTATCCGGTTCTGAGACCCAGTACTTC.